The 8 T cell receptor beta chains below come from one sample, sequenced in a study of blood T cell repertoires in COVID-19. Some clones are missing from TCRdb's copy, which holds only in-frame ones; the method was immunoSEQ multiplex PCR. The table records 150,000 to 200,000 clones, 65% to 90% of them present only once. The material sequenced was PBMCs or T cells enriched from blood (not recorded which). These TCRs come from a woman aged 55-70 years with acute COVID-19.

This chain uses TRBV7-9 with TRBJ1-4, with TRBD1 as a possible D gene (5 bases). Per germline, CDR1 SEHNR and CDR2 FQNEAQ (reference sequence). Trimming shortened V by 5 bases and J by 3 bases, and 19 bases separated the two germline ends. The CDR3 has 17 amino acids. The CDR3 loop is CASSPGSGIRSNEKLFF. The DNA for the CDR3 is TGTGCCAGCAGCCCCGGTTCAGGGATCCGATCTAATGAAAAACTGTTTTTT.

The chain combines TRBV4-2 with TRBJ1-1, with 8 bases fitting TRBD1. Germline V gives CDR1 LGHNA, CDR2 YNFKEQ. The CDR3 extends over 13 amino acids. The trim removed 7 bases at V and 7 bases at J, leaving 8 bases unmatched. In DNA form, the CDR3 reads TGTGCCAGCACTCAGACGGACAGGGTTGAAGCTTTCTTT. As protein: CASTQTDRVEAFF.

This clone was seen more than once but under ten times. The CDR3 sequence: CASMQGFSTEAFF. In DNA form, the CDR3 reads TGTGCCAGTATGCAGGGGTTTTCGACTGAAGCTTTCTTT. The rearrangement links TRBV19 to TRBJ1-1; TRBD1 might be the D (6 bases). Deletions cut 7 bases from V and 5 bases from J, with 14 bases between. Germline lookup yields CDR1 LNHDA and CDR2 SQIVND (reference sequence). CDR3 length: 13 amino acids.

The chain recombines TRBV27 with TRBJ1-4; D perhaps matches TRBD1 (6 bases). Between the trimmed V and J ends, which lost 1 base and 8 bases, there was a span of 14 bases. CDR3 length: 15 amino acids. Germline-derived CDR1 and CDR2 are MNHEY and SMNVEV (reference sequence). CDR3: CASSLFSGTREKLFF. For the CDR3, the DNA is TGTGCCAGCAGTTTATTTTCCGGGACAAGAGAAAAACTGTTTTTT.

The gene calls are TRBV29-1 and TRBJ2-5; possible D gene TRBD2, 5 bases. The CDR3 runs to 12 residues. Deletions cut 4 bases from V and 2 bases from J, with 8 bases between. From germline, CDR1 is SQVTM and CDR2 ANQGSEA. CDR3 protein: CSVGSGQETQYF. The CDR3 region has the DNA TGCAGCGTTGGTTCGGGGCAAGAGACCCAGTACTTC.

The CDR3 DNA is TGCGCCAGCAGCCGGGCCGGGACAGGGGTCGCAGATACGCAGTATTTT. Translated: CASSRAGTGVADTQYF. V is TRBV4-3 and J is TRBJ2-3; 10 nucleotides line up with TRBD1. The J segment lost 4 bases and the V segment lost 4 bases, leaving 8 bases of the junction unmatched. Germline V CDR1 and CDR2: LGHNA, YSLEER. This CDR3 spans 16 amino acids.

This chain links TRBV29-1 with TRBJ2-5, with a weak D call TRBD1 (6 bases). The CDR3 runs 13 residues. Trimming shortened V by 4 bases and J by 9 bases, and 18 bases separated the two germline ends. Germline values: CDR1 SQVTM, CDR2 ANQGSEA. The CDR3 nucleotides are TGCAGCGTTGTACAGGGATGGCTTGGGCCCCAGTACTTC. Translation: CSVVQGWLGPQYF.

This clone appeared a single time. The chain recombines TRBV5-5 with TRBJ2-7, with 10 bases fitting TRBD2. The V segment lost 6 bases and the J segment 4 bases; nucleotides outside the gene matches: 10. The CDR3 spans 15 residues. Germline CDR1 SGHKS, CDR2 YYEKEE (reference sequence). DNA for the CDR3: TGTGCCAGCAACGTACTAGCGGGACCCTCTTACGAGCAGTACTTC. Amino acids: CASNVLAGPSYEQYF.